The clone carrying this TCR beta chain was detected only once. The sample originates from a study of blood T cell repertoires in COVID-19. As handled by the study authors: How many nucleated cells were present was estimated from reference gene primer amplification. Some clones are missing from TCRdb's copy, which holds only in-frame ones; the method was immunoSEQ multiplex PCR. Clonal size and the V and J genes are those of that table, whereas D and trimming came from the DNA. Altogether about 86,000 clones are present, around 85% being singletons, with the ten largest covering nearly 3.5%. This receptor was taken from a man aged 45-65 years with acute or convalescent COVID-19. Sequences were obtained from peripheral blood.

The CDR3 is CASSPGGQETQYF. The CDR3 coding sequence is TGTGCCAGCAGCCCGGGGGGCCAAGAGACCCAGTACTTC. J is TRBJ2-5 and V is TRBV7-2, with 7 bases lining up with TRBD2. Trimming cost V 5 bases and J 1 base; bases outside gene matches: 1. This CDR3 is 13 amino acids long. Looked up from germline, CDR1 is SGHTA and CDR2 is FQGNSA.